The sequence of this TCR beta chain was determined in a study of blood T cell repertoires in COVID-19 (dated by TCRdb to the early 2020s). Turning to the overall study: Collaborator samples came from the United States, Italy and Spain and covered acute and convalescent phases of COVID-19. Where available, HLA class I and class II types were obtained from metadata supplied by the sample provider rather than from assay-based typing. Subjects who had been exposed to COVID-19, were actively infected with it, or had recovered from it provided the deeply sampled blood TCRbeta repertoires that made up the dataset. The repertoires were released in a freely available public database intended as a resource for research on the immune response to SARS-CoV-2. The samples were drawn from two sources: the first 160 participants of the ongoing ImmuneRACE study, and fewer than 1,500 subjects contributed by 6 global collaborators. The prospective study material was composed of cDNA or gDNA derived from T cells, B-cell-depleted T cells, or PBMCs. The sample metadata nearly always contained a de-identified subject ID, COVID-19 status, age in years and sex. Points the paper makes about the study in general: The amount of clinical and demographic metadata varied by source and participant and was provided uncurated.

Each collaborating institution followed its own protocols to collect whole blood in K2EDTA tubes. For TCRbeta analysis, collaborator samples were shipped as frozen whole blood, as isolated PBMCs, or as DNA extracted from either sample type. TCRbeta CDR3 regions were amplified from genomic DNA using the immunoSEQ Assay, a bias-controlled multiplex PCR. In the authors' own workflow: Within the assay, amplification of reference gene primers was used to estimate how many nucleated cells each sample contained. To quantify the absolute abundance of each unique TCRbeta CDR3 rearrangement, sequence reads were collapsed and filtered. For each sample, productive Simpson clonality was calculated as the square root of Simpson's diversity index over productive rearrangements. The clones in this table, taken by TCRdb from immuneACCESS, are in-frame only. Not every clone is retained; where verified, under half of the shortfall comes from an unresolved V gene, and the cause of the rest is unknown. V, J and clone size reflect that table, while D and trimming were determined from the DNA. The sample contains 150,000 to 180,000 clones, about four fifths of them found a single time. About 29% of the sample lies in the top ten.

CDR1 is given as MNHEY and CDR2 as SMNVEV, both from the germline V gene (reference sequence). The CDR3 goes from the cysteine to the phenylalanine over 15 residues. Kept here is only the CDR3 DNA, which spans 45 bases and is read in frame from base 1. V is cut by 0 bases and J by 0 bases, and the space between the germline ends is 8 bases. This clone was seen a handful of times. The antigen this receptor binds is unknown. No per-base quality is available; no much larger clone lies one base away. The same CDR3 is also encoded by other DNA sequences in this sample. The sequenced sample was peripheral blood. The source is a woman in her sixties or seventies with acute or convalescent COVID-19. The V gene is TRBV27 and the J gene is TRBJ1-2; confidence is insufficient to name the D gene. The CDR3 corresponds to CASSLSGTTNYGYTF. The DNA sequence follows: TGTGCCAGCAGTTTATCTGGCACTACTAACTATGGCTACACCTTC.